This T cell receptor beta chain was retrieved from a study of blood T cell repertoires in COVID-19. Study as a whole: Spain, Italy and the United States supplied samples that represented acute and convalescent COVID-19. Nucleic acid was either cDNA or gDNA, and it came from T cells, B-cell-depleted T cells, or PBMCs.

Per the authors' pipeline: Nucleated cell number was recorded as an estimate derived from reference gene primer amplification. Clones were sequenced by immunoSEQ multiplex PCR, and TCRdb holds only the in-frame ones, with some missing. The V and J calls and clone size are taken from that table; D and trimming were inferred from the DNA. Of approximately 300,000 clones in the sample, around 81% are singletons; the top ten hold around 4.5%. Germline CDR1 reads SGDLS; CDR2 reads YYNGEE. The CDR3 spans 13 residues. V lost 0 bases and J 10 bases, leaving 11 bases between the germline ends. The sample taken for sequencing was peripheral blood. The source is a woman aged 45-59 years with active or convalescent COVID-19. The gene calls are TRBV9 and TRBJ1-5; a weak D match, TRBD1 (5 bases). The CDR3 protein is CASSVGGEGPQHF. CDR3 bases: TGTGCCAGCAGCGTAGGGGGGGAGGGACCCCAGCATTTT.